This T cell receptor (beta chain) was retrieved from a study of control samples from healthy donors and cancer patients. Repertoires were generated with immunoSEQ multiplex PCR, while TCRdb's copy carries only in-frame clones and drops some. The sample records around 80,000 clones, over 75% being singletons. The junction had 9 bases not matched to a gene; V was cut back by 5 bases and J by 3 bases. The CDR3 has 16 amino acids. Looked up from germline, CDR1 is SGHVS and CDR2 is FQNEAQ. The chain couples TRBV7-8 to TRBJ1-5; 8 bases are shared with TRBD1. The TCR originated in a woman between 50 and 59 years old in good health. Sequencing was done on a sample of blood. CDR3 loop: CASSPGTGFSNQPQHF. The CDR3 DNA reads as TGTGCCAGCAGCCCCGGGACAGGTTTTTCCAATCAGCCCCAGCATTTT. Filled out from reference TRBV7-8 and TRBJ1-5, the complete variable domain reads GAGVSQSPRYKVAKRGQDVALRCDPISGHVSLFWYQQALGQGPEFLTYFQNEAQLDKSGLPSDRFFAERPEGSVSTLKIQRTQQEDSAVYLCASSPGTGFSNQPQHFGDGTRLSIL.